The entry below describes one T cell receptor (beta chain). The junction shows a germline mismatch at one end, possibly a read error. Per germline, CDR1 SSHAT and CDR2 FNYEAQ (reference sequence). This CDR3 has 15 amino acids. The sample belongs to a study of T cell responses to AZD1222 COVID-19 vaccine. Clones were sequenced by immunoSEQ multiplex PCR, and TCRdb holds only the in-frame ones, with some missing. The data show approximately 150,000 clones, with approximately 91% seen just once and 5.4% held by the top ten. The V call is TRBV7-7, the J call TRBJ2-5; maybe TRBD1 (6 bases). The source was peripheral blood, collected 28 days after the second dose of the MenACWY control vaccine. This receptor was identified in an adult who received the MenACWY meningococcal vaccine as a control. The CDR3 here is CASSLAQGPQETQYF. The CDR3 DNA sequence: TGTGCTAGCAGCTTAGCACAGGGCCCTCAAGAGACCCAGTACTTC.